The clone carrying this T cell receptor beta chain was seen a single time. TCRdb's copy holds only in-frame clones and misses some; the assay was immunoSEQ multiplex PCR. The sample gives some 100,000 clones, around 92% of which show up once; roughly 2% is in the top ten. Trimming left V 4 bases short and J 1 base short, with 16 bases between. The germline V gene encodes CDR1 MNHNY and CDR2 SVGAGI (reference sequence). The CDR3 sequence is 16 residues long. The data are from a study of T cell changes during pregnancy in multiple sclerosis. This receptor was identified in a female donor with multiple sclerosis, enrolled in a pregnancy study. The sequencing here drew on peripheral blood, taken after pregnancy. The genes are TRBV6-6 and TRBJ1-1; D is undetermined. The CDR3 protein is CASSSPGIGENTEAFF. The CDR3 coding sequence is TGTGCCAGCAGTTCCCCCGGGATTGGGGAGAACACTGAAGCTTTCTTT.